This entry features one TCR beta chain sequence. Its matching antigen is unknown. This sample was taken from a study of T cell repertoires in cytomegalovirus infection. About the research overall: Well-studied HLA-B-restricted epitopes and recently identified HLA-C-restricted epitopes of CMV were both used in the study. TCR beta signatures that were public indicated CMV infection and matching HLA type.

Study-wide findings and caveats: Clonotypes of TCR beta that were HLA-C-restricted and CMV-specific dominated the ex vivo response. Identification of carriers of CMV plus the relevant HLA was performed using cumulative public TCR beta family frequency.

This CDR3 has 12 residues. Germline assignment: CDR1 SGHVS and CDR2 FQNEAQ. Trimming cost V 6 bases and J 5 bases, with 7 bases left between them. TCRdb recomputed calls from the reads with MiXCR, one row per CDR3 protein. The sample lists roughly 100,000 distinct CDR3 sequences, roughly 40% occurring once. The V gene is TRBV7-8, the J gene TRBJ2-2; D unresolved. This TCR came from a human donor in good health (CMV status not recorded). Some clones in this sample may be carry-over from other donors' samples. The sample consisted of CD8+ T cells from cultured PBMCs, taken from culture after CMV antigen stimulation. Here the CDR3 DNA reads TGTGCCAGCAGGGGCCTAACCGGGGAGCTGTTTTTT. Translation: CASRGLTGELFF.